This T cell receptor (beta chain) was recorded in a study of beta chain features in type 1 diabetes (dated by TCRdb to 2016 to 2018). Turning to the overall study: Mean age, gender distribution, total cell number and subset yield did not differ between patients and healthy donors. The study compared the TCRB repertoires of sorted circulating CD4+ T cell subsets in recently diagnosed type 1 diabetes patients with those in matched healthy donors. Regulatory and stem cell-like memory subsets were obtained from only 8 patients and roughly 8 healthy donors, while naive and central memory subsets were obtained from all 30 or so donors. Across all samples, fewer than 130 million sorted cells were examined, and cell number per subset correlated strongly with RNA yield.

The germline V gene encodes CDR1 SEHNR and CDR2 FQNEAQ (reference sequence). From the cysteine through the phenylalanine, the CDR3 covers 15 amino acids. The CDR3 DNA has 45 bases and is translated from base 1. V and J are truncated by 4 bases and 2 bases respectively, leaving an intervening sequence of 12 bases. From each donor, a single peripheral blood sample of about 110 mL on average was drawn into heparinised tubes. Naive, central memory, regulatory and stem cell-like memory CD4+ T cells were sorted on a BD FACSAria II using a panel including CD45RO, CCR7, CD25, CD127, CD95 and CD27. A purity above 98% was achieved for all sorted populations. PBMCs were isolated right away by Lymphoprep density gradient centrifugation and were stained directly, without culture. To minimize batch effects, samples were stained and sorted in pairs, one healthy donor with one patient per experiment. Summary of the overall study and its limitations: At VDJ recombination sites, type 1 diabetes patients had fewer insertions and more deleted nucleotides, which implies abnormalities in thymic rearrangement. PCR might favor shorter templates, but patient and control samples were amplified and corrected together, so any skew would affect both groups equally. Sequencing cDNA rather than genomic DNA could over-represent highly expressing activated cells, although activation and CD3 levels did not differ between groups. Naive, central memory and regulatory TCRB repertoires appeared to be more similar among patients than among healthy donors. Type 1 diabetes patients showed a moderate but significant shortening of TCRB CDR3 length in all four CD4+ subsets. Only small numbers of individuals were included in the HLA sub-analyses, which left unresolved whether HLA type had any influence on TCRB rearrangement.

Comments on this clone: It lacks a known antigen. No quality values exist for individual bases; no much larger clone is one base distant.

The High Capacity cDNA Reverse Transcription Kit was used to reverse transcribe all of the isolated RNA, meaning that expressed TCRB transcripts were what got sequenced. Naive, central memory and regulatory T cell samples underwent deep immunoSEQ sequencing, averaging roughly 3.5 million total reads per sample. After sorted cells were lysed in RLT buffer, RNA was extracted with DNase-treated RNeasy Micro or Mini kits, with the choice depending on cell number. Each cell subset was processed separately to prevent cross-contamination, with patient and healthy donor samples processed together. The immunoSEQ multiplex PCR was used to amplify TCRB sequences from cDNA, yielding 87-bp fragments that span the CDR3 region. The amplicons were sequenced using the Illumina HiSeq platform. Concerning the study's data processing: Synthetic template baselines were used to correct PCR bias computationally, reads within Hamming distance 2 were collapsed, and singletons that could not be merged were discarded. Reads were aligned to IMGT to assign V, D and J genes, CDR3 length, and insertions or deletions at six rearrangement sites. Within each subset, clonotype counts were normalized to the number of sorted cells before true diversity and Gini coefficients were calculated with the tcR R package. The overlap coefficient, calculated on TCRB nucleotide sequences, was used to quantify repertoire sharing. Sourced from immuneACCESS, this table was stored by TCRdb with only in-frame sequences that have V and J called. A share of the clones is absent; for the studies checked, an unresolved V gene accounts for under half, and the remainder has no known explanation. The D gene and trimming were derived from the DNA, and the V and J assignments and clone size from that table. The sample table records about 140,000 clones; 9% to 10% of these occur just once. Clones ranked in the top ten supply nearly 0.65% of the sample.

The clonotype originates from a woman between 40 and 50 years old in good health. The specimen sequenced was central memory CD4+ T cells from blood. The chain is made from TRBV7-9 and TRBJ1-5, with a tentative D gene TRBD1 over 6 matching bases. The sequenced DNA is TGTGCCAGCAGCTACTCGGGACAAGGCAATCAGCCCCAGCATTTT. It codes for CASSYSGQGNQPQHF.